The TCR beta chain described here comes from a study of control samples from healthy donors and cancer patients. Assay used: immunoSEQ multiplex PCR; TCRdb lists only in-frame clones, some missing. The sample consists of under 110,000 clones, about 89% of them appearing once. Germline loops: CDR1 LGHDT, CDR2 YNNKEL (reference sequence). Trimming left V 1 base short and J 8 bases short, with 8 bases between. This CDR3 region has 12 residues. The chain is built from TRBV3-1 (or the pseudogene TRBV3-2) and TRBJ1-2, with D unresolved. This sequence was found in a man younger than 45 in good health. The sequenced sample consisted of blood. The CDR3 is CASSQGRKGYTF. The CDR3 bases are TGTGCCAGCAGCCAAGGTAGAAAAGGCTACACCTTC.